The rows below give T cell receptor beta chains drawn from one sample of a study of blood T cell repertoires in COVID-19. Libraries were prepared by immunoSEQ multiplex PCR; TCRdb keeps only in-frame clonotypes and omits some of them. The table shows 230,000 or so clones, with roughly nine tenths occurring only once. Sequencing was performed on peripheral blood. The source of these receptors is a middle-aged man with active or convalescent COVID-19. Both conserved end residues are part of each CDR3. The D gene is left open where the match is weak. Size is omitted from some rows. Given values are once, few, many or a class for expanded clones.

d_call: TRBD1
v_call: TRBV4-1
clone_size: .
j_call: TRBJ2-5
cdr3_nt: TGCGCCAGCAGCCAAGTCCCGACAGGGGACGACCAAGAGACCCAGTACTTC
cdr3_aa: CASSQVPTGDDQETQYF

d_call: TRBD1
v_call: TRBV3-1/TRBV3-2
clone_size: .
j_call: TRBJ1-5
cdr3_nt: TGTGCCAGCAGCCAAGAATCCGGGACAGGGGGCGTTCAGCCCCAGCATTTT
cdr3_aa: CASSQESGTGGVQPQHF

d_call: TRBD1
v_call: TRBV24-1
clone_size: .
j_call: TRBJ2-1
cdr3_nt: TGTGCCACCAGTGATTTTCTAGGAGGACAGGGGGCCTACAATGAGCAGTTCTTC
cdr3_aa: CATSDFLGGQGAYNEQFF

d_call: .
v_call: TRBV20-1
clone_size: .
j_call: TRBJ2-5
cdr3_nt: TGCAGTGCGAGGGACCAAGAGACCCAGTACTTC
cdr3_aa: CSARDQETQYF

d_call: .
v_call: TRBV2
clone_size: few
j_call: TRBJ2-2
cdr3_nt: TGTGCCAGCGATACAGGGACCGGGGAGCTGTTTTTT
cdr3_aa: CASDTGTGELFF

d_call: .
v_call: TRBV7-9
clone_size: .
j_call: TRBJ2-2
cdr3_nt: TGTGCCAGCAGCTGGCAAACCGGGGAGCTGTTTTTT
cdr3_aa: CASSWQTGELFF

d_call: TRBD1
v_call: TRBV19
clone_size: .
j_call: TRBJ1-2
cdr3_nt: TGTGCCAGTAGTATTGGACAGGGGGCTGGCGGCTACACCTTC
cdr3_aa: CASSIGQGAGGYTF

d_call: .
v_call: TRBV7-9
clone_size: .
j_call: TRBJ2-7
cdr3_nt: TGTGCCAGCAGCTTCGGGGGTCTAGACGAGCAGTACTTC
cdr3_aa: CASSFGGLDEQYF

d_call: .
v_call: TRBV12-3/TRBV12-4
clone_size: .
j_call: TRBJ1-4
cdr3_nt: TGTGCCAGCAGTTCGGACATCCGCGAAAAACTGTTTTTT
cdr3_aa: CASSSDIREKLFF

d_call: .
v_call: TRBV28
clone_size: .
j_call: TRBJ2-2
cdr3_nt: TGTGCCAGCAGTTTACGGGGGATCACCGGGGAGCTGTTTTTT
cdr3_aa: CASSLRGITGELFF

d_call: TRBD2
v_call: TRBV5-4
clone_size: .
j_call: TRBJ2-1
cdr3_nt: TGTGCCAGCAACGCCGAGGGACTAGCGGGAGTAAGTGAGCAGTTCTTC
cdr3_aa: CASNAEGLAGVSEQFF

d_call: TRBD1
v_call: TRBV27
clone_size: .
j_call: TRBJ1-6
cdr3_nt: TGTGCCAGCAGTTTATCGACAGGGGGATATTCACCCCTCCACTTT
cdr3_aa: CASSLSTGGYSPLHF

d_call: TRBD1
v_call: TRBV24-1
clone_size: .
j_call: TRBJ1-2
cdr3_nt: TGTGCCACCAGTGATCCGGGGACAGGGGGAGGCTACACCTTC
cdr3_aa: CATSDPGTGGGYTF

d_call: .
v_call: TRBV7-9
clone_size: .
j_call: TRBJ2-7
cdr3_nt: TGTGCCAGCAGCTCGGACACTGGCGAGCAGTACTTC
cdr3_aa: CASSSDTGEQYF

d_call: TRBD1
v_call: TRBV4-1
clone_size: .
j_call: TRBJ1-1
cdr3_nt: TGCGCCAGCAGCCAAGGACAGGGGGCTATGAACACTGAAGCTTTCTTT
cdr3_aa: CASSQGQGAMNTEAFF

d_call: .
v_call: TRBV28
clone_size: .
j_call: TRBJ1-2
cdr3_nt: TGTGCCAGCAGTTTGCAAGGGGTCGACTATGGCTACACCTTC
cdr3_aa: CASSLQGVDYGYTF

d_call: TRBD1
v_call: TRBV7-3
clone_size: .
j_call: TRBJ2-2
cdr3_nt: TGTGCCAGCAGCTTTGCCCAGGGGGCAGAAACCGGGGAGCTGTTTTTT
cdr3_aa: CASSFAQGAETGELFF

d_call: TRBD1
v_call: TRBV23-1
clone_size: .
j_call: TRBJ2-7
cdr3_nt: TGCGCCAGCAGTTTTAGGATCCGGGACAGGGGATTCTCGAGGGGACTCATTCACTACGAGCAGTACTTC
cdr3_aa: CASSFRIRDRGFSRGLIHYEQYF

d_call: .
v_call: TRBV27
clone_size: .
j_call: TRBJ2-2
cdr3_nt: TGTGCCAGCAGTTTAAACAGCGGTACCGGGGAGCTGTTTTTT
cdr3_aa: CASSLNSGTGELFF

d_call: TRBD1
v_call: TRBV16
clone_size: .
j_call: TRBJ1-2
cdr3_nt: TGTGCCAGCAGCGTTGGGACAGGGGCCATTGGCTACACCTTC
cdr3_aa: CASSVGTGAIGYTF

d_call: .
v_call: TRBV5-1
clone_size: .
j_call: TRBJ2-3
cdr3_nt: TGCGCCAGCAGCTTGCGGGAGCCAGATACGCAGTATTTT
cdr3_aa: CASSLREPDTQYF

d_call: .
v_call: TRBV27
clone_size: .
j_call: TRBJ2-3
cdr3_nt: TGTGCCGTACAGGGATGGGATACGCAGTATTTT
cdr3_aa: CAVQGWDTQYF

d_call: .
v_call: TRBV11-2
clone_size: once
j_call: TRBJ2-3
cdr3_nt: TGTGCCAGCAGCTTAAAACGCCCGCGCCATACGCAGTATTTT
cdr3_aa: CASSLKRPRHTQYF

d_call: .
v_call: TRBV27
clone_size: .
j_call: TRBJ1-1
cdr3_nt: TGTGCCAGCAGTTTATCGGAGGGTACCACTGAAGCTTTCTTT
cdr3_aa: CASSLSEGTTEAFF

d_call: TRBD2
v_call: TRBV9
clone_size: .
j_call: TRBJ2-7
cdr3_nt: TGTGCCAGCAGCGTACAGGAGCTAGCGGGAGGCTACGAGCAGTACTTC
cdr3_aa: CASSVQELAGGYEQYF

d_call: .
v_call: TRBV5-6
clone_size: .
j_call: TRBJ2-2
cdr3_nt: TGTGCCAGCGGCTCAGGGTACACCGGGGAGCTGTTTTTT
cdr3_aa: CASGSGYTGELFF

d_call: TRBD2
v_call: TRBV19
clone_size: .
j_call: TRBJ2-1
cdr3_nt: TGTGCCAGTAGTATTATGGCTAGCGGTTCCTACAATGAGCAGTTCTTC
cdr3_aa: CASSIMASGSYNEQFF

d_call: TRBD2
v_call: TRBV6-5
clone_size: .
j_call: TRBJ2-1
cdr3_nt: TGTGCCAGCAGTTACTCAACTAGCGGGGGGGCGAGTGAGCAGTTCTTC
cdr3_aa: CASSYSTSGGASEQFF

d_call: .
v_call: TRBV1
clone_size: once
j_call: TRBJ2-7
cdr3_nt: TGCACCAGCAGCCATAGCGCGAGGCGACAGGGGACCTACGAGCAGTACTTC
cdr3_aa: CTSSHSARRQGTYEQYF

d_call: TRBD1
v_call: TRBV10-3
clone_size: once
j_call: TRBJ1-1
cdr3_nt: TGTGCCATCGGAAAGACAGGGCTATCAGGCACTGAAGCTTTCTTT
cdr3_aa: CAIGKTGLSGTEAFF

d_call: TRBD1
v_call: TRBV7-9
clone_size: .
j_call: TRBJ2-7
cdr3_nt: TGTGCCAGCAGCCCTACCTGGACAGGGGCCCAATTTGGCTACGAGCAGTACTTC
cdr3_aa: CASSPTWTGAQFGYEQYF

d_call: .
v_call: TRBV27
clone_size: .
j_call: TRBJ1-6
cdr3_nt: TGTGCCAGCAGTTTTTTTCAGGGATTTTCACCCCTCCACTTT
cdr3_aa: CASSFFQGFSPLHF

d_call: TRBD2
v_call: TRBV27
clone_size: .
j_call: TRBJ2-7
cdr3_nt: TGTGCCAGCAGTTTAAATCAGCGGGAGTACCCCTACGAGCAGTACTTC
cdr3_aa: CASSLNQREYPYEQYF